The table lists the clone carrying this TCR beta chain with many counts. Germline V gives CDR1 MNHEY, CDR2 SMNVEV (reference sequence). The V end was cut by 4 bases, the J end by 2 bases, with 7 bases between. This CDR3 has 13 residues. Diagnosing involved the use of clinical symptoms, serum thyroxine and TRAb, thyroid ultrasound and orbital computed tomography. From more than 9 ml of fresh peripheral blood, PBMCs were isolated. This specimen comes from a study of T cells in Graves' hyperthyroidism and ophthalmopathy. The source material, RNA transcripts, was used to amplify TCR beta CDR3 regions. The TCR CDR3 was amplified in a first-round RT-PCR using the HTBI primer set. TCRdb used MiXCR to reprocess the multiplex PCR reads, holding one entry per CDR3 protein. The sample includes about 500,000 distinct CDR3 sequences, over 13% of them seen just once.

The rearrangement links TRBV27 to TRBJ2-3; tentative D call: TRBD1 (6 bases). This receptor was identified in a woman aged 18-29 years with Graves' hyperthyroidism. The sequenced sample was blood. The CDR3 bases are TGTGCCAGCAGTTGGACAGCCACAGATACGCAGTATTTT. Protein sequence: CASSWTATDTQYF.